A selection of T cell receptor beta chains follows, all from one sample in a study of blood T cell repertoires in COVID-19. Some clones are missing from TCRdb's copy, which holds only in-frame ones; the method was immunoSEQ multiplex PCR. The sample consists of hundreds of thousands of clones, approximately 87% of them appearing once. The sample comprised peripheral blood. The receptors stem from a woman between 45 and 60 years old who had recovered from COVID-19. Both conserved end residues are part of each CDR3. The D gene is left open where the match is weak. Expanded clones get a size class; other rows say once, few or many, or leave the size out.

D: TRBD1
J: TRBJ1-5
size: -
V: TRBV7-2
DNA: TGTGCCAGCAGCTCGGGACAGGGGCTCAATCAGCCCCAGCATTTT
CDR3: CASSSGQGLNQPQHF

D: -
J: TRBJ2-1
size: -
V: TRBV5-1
DNA: TGCGCCAGCATGAAGGTACAGGACAATGAGCAGTTCTTC
CDR3: CASMKVQDNEQFF

D: -
J: TRBJ2-1
size: -
V: TRBV6-4
DNA: TGTGCCAGCAGTGACTACAGCTCCTACAATGAGCAGTTCTTC
CDR3: CASSDYSSYNEQFF

D: -
J: TRBJ1-6
size: -
V: TRBV28
DNA: TGTGCCAGCAGCCTTATACGAGGCGGGCTTTCTCGGTTCCACTTT
CDR3: CASSLIRGGLSRFHF

D: TRBD2
J: TRBJ2-3
size: few
V: TRBV4-2
DNA: TGTGCCAGCAGCCCCGAGGGTAGCGGGAGGGCCACAGATACGCAGTATTTT
CDR3: CASSPEGSGRATDTQYF

D: -
J: TRBJ2-7
size: -
V: TRBV4-1
DNA: TGCGCCAGCAGCCATAACCGGGATAACTACGAGCAGTACTTC
CDR3: CASSHNRDNYEQYF

D: -
J: TRBJ2-3
size: -
V: TRBV28
DNA: TGTGCCAGCAGTTCGGCGGTAACGACAGATACGCAGTATTTT
CDR3: CASSSAVTTDTQYF

D: TRBD1
J: TRBJ1-4
size: -
V: TRBV7-2
DNA: TGTGCCAGCAGCCAATGGGTCGGGACAGATGAAAAACTGTTTTTT
CDR3: CASSQWVGTDEKLFF

D: TRBD1
J: TRBJ2-3
size: -
V: TRBV11-2
DNA: TGTGCCAGCACCCCGGGGACAGGACGCGACACGCAGTATTTT
CDR3: CASTPGTGRDTQYF

D: TRBD1
J: TRBJ2-3
size: -
V: TRBV5-8
DNA: TGTGCCAGCAGCTTCACCGACAGGGCGGTAGATACGCAGTATTTT
CDR3: CASSFTDRAVDTQYF

D: -
J: TRBJ2-1
size: once
V: TRBV7-9
DNA: TGTGCCAGCTACGGAGTAGCGCAGGCATACAATGAGCAGTTCTTC
CDR3: CASYGVAQAYNEQFF

D: -
J: TRBJ2-2
size: once
V: TRBV29-1
DNA: TGCAGCGTTGCTGGGGCAAGCAGGACAAACACCGGGGAGCTGTTTTTT
CDR3: CSVAGASRTNTGELFF

D: -
J: TRBJ1-4
size: few
V: TRBV2
DNA: TGTGCCAGCAGCGGCGCTAGGGGCTTGGAAAAACTGTTTTTT
CDR3: CASSGARGLEKLFF

D: TRBD2
J: TRBJ2-1
size: -
V: TRBV30
DNA: TGTGCCTGGTGGACTAGTAGATATGTGGGTGAGCAGTTCTTC
CDR3: CAWWTSRYVGEQFF

D: TRBD1
J: TRBJ2-1
size: -
V: TRBV19
DNA: TGTGCCAGTAGTAAAACCCCGGGACAGGGTATTGGTGAGCAGTTCTTC
CDR3: CASSKTPGQGIGEQFF

D: TRBD2
J: TRBJ2-7
size: once
V: TRBV10-3
DNA: TGTGCCATCAGTGACGGGAAGGCGGGAGGACCCTACGAGCAGTACTTC
CDR3: CAISDGKAGGPYEQYF

D: TRBD1
J: TRBJ1-2
size: -
V: TRBV19
DNA: TGTGCCAGTAGCCTTTCGGGACAGGTCAACTATGGCTACACCTTC
CDR3: CASSLSGQVNYGYTF

D: TRBD1
J: TRBJ1-1
size: -
V: TRBV4-1
DNA: TGCGCCAGCAGCCCGCGCAGGGGGACCCGAGCTTTCTTT
CDR3: CASSPRRGTRAFF

D: -
J: TRBJ2-7
size: -
V: TRBV19
DNA: TGTGCCAGTAGTCCCCCGCATCGGGAGCAGTACTTC
CDR3: CASSPPHREQYF

D: -
J: TRBJ2-1
size: -
V: TRBV5-1
DNA: TGCGCCAGCAGCTCGGGAGCTACTCCCGGGGGTGAGCAGTTCTTC
CDR3: CASSSGATPGGEQFF

D: -
J: TRBJ1-5
size: -
V: TRBV5-5
DNA: TGTGCCAGCAGCCCCGGTTATAGCAATCAGCCCCAGCATTTT
CDR3: CASSPGYSNQPQHF

D: TRBD1
J: TRBJ1-1
size: -
V: TRBV19
DNA: TGTGCCAGTAGTATCCAGGGGGCCAACACTGAAGCTTTCTTT
CDR3: CASSIQGANTEAFF

D: -
J: TRBJ2-1
size: -
V: TRBV3-1/TRBV3-2
DNA: TGTGCCAGCAGCCAAGATCTTTATAGTCAGCAGTTCTTC
CDR3: CASSQDLYSQQFF

D: -
J: TRBJ2-5
size: -
V: TRBV7-9
DNA: TGTGCCAGCAGCTTAGTCGGGAGAGAGACCCAGTACTTC
CDR3: CASSLVGRETQYF

D: -
J: TRBJ1-5
size: -
V: TRBV30
DNA: TGTGCCTGGAGAGGTGGGACTAATCAGCCCCAGCATTTT
CDR3: CAWRGGTNQPQHF

D: -
J: TRBJ2-7
size: once
V: TRBV28
DNA: TGTGCCAGCAGTCCCGGCGGGTTAACCTACGAGCAGTACTTC
CDR3: CASSPGGLTYEQYF

D: TRBD2
J: TRBJ2-3
size: few
V: TRBV27
DNA: TGTGCCAGCAGTGTATCCCCAAGGACTAGCGGAGTCACAGATACGCAGTATTTT
CDR3: CASSVSPRTSGVTDTQYF

D: -
J: TRBJ2-3
size: -
V: TRBV21-1
DNA: TGTGCCAGCAGCACCAGGGCCCGCAGCACAGATACGCAGTATTTT
CDR3: CASSTRARSTDTQYF

D: -
J: TRBJ1-4
size: -
V: TRBV7-2
DNA: TGTGCCAGCAGCCAAGGAAAGGGGAATGAAAAACTGTTTTTT
CDR3: CASSQGKGNEKLFF

D: TRBD1
J: TRBJ2-2
size: -
V: TRBV6-5
DNA: TGTGCCAGCATGGGTTTAGGGACAGGGGGTCTGTTTTTT
CDR3: CASMGLGTGGLFF

D: -
J: TRBJ1-1
size: few
V: TRBV19
DNA: TGTGCCAGTAGTATCCACAGGGTTGCGGCTTTCTTT
CDR3: CASSIHRVAAFF

D: -
J: TRBJ2-6
size: -
V: TRBV11-3
DNA: TGTGCCAGCAGCTCGTCGTCCTCTGGGGCCAACGTCCTGACTTTC
CDR3: CASSSSSSGANVLTF

D: -
J: TRBJ2-5
size: -
V: TRBV19
DNA: TGTGCCAGTAGTTTTGGGGGGCAAGAGACCCAGTACTTC
CDR3: CASSFGGQETQYF

D: -
J: TRBJ2-7
size: -
V: TRBV30
DNA: TGTGCCTGGAGCGAACAAGATTGGAGGGAGTCCGAGCAGTACTTC
CDR3: CAWSEQDWRESEQYF

D: -
J: TRBJ2-3
size: -
V: TRBV30
DNA: TGTGCCTGGAGTCCCATGGGCAGAGGCACAGATACGCAGTATTTT
CDR3: CAWSPMGRGTDTQYF

D: -
J: TRBJ1-3
size: -
V: TRBV28
DNA: TGTGCCAGCAGCCATACAGGGCTCTCTGGAAACACCATATATTTT
CDR3: CASSHTGLSGNTIYF

D: TRBD1
J: TRBJ2-1
size: few
V: TRBV3-1/TRBV3-2
DNA: TGTGCCAGCAGTCTCGGACAGGGGGCCCATGAGCAGTTCTTC
CDR3: CASSLGQGAHEQFF

D: -
J: TRBJ2-1
size: -
V: TRBV7-9
DNA: TGTGCCAGCAGCTATACGTATTTGAGTGAGCAGTTCTTC
CDR3: CASSYTYLSEQFF

D: -
J: TRBJ2-1
size: -
V: TRBV7-2
DNA: TGTGCCAGCAGCTTCGGGGTGGCGGTCAATGAGCAGTTCTTC
CDR3: CASSFGVAVNEQFF

D: TRBD1
J: TRBJ2-5
size: -
V: TRBV6-5
DNA: TGTGCCAGCAGTTTTTTGACAGGGTCCGGGGAGACCCAGTACTTC
CDR3: CASSFLTGSGETQYF

D: -
J: TRBJ2-1
size: -
V: TRBV29-1
DNA: TGCAGCGTTGAAGGGATACAGGGTGGGGTCAATGAGCAGTTCTTC
CDR3: CSVEGIQGGVNEQFF

D: -
J: TRBJ2-5
size: -
V: TRBV11-2
DNA: TGTGCCAGCAGCTCCAACGGGGGACAAGAGACCCAGTACTTC
CDR3: CASSSNGGQETQYF

D: TRBD1
J: TRBJ1-2
size: -
V: TRBV9
DNA: TGTGCCAGCAGCGCGGGACAGCGGCTCTATGGCTACACCTTC
CDR3: CASSAGQRLYGYTF

D: TRBD1
J: TRBJ1-2
size: -
V: TRBV23-1
DNA: TGCGCCAGGAGTAAGACAGGGAGAGCCTATGGCTACACCTTC
CDR3: CARSKTGRAYGYTF

D: -
J: TRBJ2-2
size: -
V: TRBV3-1/TRBV3-2
DNA: TGTGCCAGCATAAACCGCGCCGGGGAGCTGTTTTTT
CDR3: CASINRAGELFF